These 27 T cell receptor beta chains came from one sample sequenced in a study of glioma-infiltrating T cells. The iRepertoire nested amplicon-rescue multiplex PCR amplified TCR alpha and beta CDR3s from RNA. TCRdb independently ran MiXCR on the multiplex PCR reads; one entry per CDR3 protein. The table lists 100,000 to 150,000 distinct CDR3 sequences, around 25% of them singletons. Sequencing input: glioma tissue, nonneoplastic brain tissue, or PBMCs (not recorded which). The receptors derive from a human donor with low-grade glioma or glioblastoma, undergoing nonglioma brain surgery, or in good health (not recorded which).

CDR3 DNA sequence: TGTGCCAGCAGCTTAACTACCGGGACAGGGGGCAATGAGCAGTTCTTC. Amino acids: CASSLTTGTGGNEQFF. This chain links TRBV7-3 with TRBJ2-1, with 11 bases fitting TRBD1. Germline values: CDR1 SGHTA, CDR2 FQGTGA. The CDR3 is 16 amino acids. V gave up 0 bases and J gave up 6 bases; unmatched junction bases: 4.

This clonotype occurred many times. The chain is built from TRBV28 and TRBJ1-6, with no clear D. CDR3 length: 11 residues. The germline gives CDR1 MDHEN, CDR2 SYDVKM. CDR3 sequence (DNA): TGTGCTACAGCGGGGAATTCACCCCTCCACTTT. This gives the protein CATAGNSPLHF.

The table lists this clonotype with a few counts. This rearrangement joins TRBV4-1 to TRBJ2-4; 8 bases map to TRBD2. Unmatched junction bases numbered 17, after V lost 5 bases and J lost 8 bases. The CDR3 sequence is 17 residues long. Per germline, CDR1 MGHRA and CDR2 YSYEKL. In DNA form, the CDR3 reads TGCGCCAGCAGCACCGAACCAGCGGGGGATCGTTCGGACATTCAGTACTTC. Translating it yields CASSTEPAGDRSDIQYF.

Details on this clonotype: This may come from a read error, since a much larger clone is one base off. This CDR3 is missing its conserved last phenylalanine or tryptophan, likely due to a read error. The rearrangement uses TRBV6-5 and TRBJ1-4, with TRBD1 matching 8 bases. In germline, CDR1 is MNHEY, CDR2 SVGAGI. The junction had 6 bases not matched to a gene; V was cut back by 2 bases and J by 7 bases. There are 15 residues in the CDR3. This chain's CDR3 is CASSYIDRGSEKLFL. As DNA, the CDR3 is TGTGCCAGCAGTTACATTGACAGGGGATCTGAAAAACTGTTTTTA.

This clonotype showed up many times. This chain uses TRBV20-1 with TRBJ1-4, with a weak D call TRBD1 (5 bases). The germline V and J ends were trimmed by 0 bases and 4 bases, with 12 bases remaining between them. CDR1 is DFQATT, CDR2 SNEGSKA, per germline (reference sequence). This CDR3 contains 15 residues. The CDR3: CSARDQGPSNEKLFF. CDR3 bases: TGCAGTGCTAGAGACCAGGGACCGAGTAATGAAAAACTGTTTTTT.

The chain carries TRBV19 and TRBJ1-5, with D possibly TRBD1 on 5 matching bases. The CDR3 runs to 14 residues. Germline loops: CDR1 LNHDA, CDR2 SQIVND (reference sequence). Deletions cut 5 bases from V and 7 bases from J, with 15 bases between. The CDR3 sequence is CASSPPGGKQPQHF. The CDR3, as DNA: TGTGCCAGTAGTCCGCCGGGGGGTAAACAGCCCCAGCATTTT.

This chain joins TRBV3-1 and TRBJ1-1; D perhaps matches TRBD1 (6 bases). The CDR3 has 15 amino acids. Germline V gene data show CDR1 as LGHDT and CDR2 as YNNKEL (reference sequence). Trimming pared 0 bases from V and 5 bases from J, leaving 13 bases between. The CDR3 coding sequence is TGTGCCAGCAGCCAAGACCTGGGGAGGGGGACTGAAGCTTTCTTT. This translates into CASSQDLGRGTEAFF. The entire variable domain, with the rest obtained from reference TRBV3-1 and TRBJ1-1, is as follows: DTAVSQTPKYLVTQMGNDKSIKCEQNLGHDTMYWYKQDSKKFLKIMFSYNNKELIINETVPNRFSPKSPDKAHLNLHINSLELGDSAVYFCASSQDLGRGTEAFFGQGTRLTVV.

The CDR3 coding sequence is TGCGCCAGCACTAGCGGGCAAGAGACCCAGTACTTC. Protein product: CASTSGQETQYF. J is TRBJ2-5 and V is TRBV5-1; 8 bases fit TRBD2. V was pared by 6 bases and J by 2 bases, with 0 bases of the junction left unmatched. The germline CDR1 and CDR2 sequences are SGHRS and YFSETQ. CDR3 size: 12 residues. The variable domain in full, with the rest retrieved from reference TRBV5-1 and TRBJ2-5, is KAGVTQTPRYLIKTRGQQVTLSCSPISGHRSVSWYQQTPGQGLQFLFEYFSETQRNKGNFPGRFSGRQFSNSRSEMNVSTLELGDSALYLCASTSGQETQYFGPGTRLLVL.

With regard to this clonotype: This may arise from a read error, as a much more abundant clone is one base away. This chain joins TRBV14 and TRBJ2-5; D possibly corresponds to TRBD2 (5 bases). Germline CDR1 is SGHDN and CDR2 is FVKESK. V lost 3 bases and J lost 7, with 6 bases in between. The CDR3 consists of 11 residues. CDR3 loop: CASSHAGTQYF. The CDR3 nucleotides read TGTGCCAGCAGCCACGCGGGGACCCAGTACTTC.

The rearrangement joins TRBV7-9 to TRBJ2-1; TRBD1 agrees at 9 bases. This CDR3 contains 15 residues. V dropped 3 bases and J dropped 8; count of bases not matched to a gene: 8. The germline V gene encodes CDR1 SEHNR and CDR2 FQNEAQ (reference sequence). The DNA of the CDR3 is TGTGCCAGCAGCTTTTACCCGGACAGGGGACATGAGCAGTTCTTC. This sequence encodes CASSFYPDRGHEQFF.

This clonotype was observed a handful of times. The chain links TRBV11-2 to TRBJ2-5; either TRBD1 or TRBD2 may supply D (6 bases each). The germline V gene encodes CDR1 SGHAT and CDR2 FQNNGV. The CDR3 totals 14 residues. The V end was cut by 5 bases, the J end by 5 bases, with 15 bases between. DNA for the CDR3: TGTGCCAGCAGCCAAGGACGAGGGGGGGAGACCCAGTACTTC. It codes for CASSQGRGGETQYF.

J is TRBJ1-3 and V is TRBV18, with D possibly being TRBD1 (6 bases). V was shortened by 1 base and J by 0 bases, with 16 bases between the two germline ends. This CDR3 has 18 amino acids. Germline CDR1 and CDR2: KGHSH and LQKENI. The CDR3 here is CASSPLLRTEGSGNTIYF. The CDR3 region has the DNA TGTGCCAGCTCACCACTATTAAGGACAGAGGGCTCTGGAAACACCATATATTTT.

The CDR3 DNA follows: TGCGCCAGCAGCCACACAGGGGGGAACACTGAAGCTTTCTTT. Protein: CASSHTGGNTEAFF. This chain joins TRBV4-1 and TRBJ1-1; 8 bases align to TRBD1. Per germline, CDR1 MGHRA and CDR2 YSYEKL. The ends lost 3 bases at V and 1 base at J; junction bases unmatched: 1. This CDR3 is built from 14 residues.

The rearrangement joins TRBV20-1 to TRBJ2-1; D perhaps matches TRBD2 (6 bases). This CDR3 region has 12 residues. Per germline, CDR1 DFQATT and CDR2 SNEGSKA (reference sequence). V was trimmed by 6 bases and J by 10 bases, leaving 16 bases between them. The CDR3 spells CSAPRAAGEQFF. DNA for the CDR3: TGCAGTGCCCCGAGGGCCGCGGGGGAGCAGTTCTTC.

This clonotype turned up a few times. The genes are TRBV14 and TRBJ2-5; no reliable D call. Between the trimmed V and J ends, which lost 4 bases and 1 base, there was a span of 16 bases. Germline CDR1 and CDR2: SGHDN and FVKESK. The CDR3 spans 16 residues. This CDR3 reads CASSPEPGFSQETQYF. The DNA for the CDR3 is TGTGCCAGCAGCCCCGAACCCGGGTTTTCCCAAGAGACCCAGTACTTC.

This clonotype has more than one count but fewer than ten. The V and J genes are TRBV3-1 and TRBJ1-5; the D gene is possibly TRBD1 (5 bases). The ends were cut back, 0 bases at V and 7 bases at J, with 7 bases in the middle. The CDR3 is 13 amino acids. Germline V gene lookup returns CDR1 LGHDT and CDR2 YNNKEL (reference sequence). This CDR3 is CASSQDEGQPQHF. Here the CDR3 DNA reads TGTGCCAGCAGCCAAGACGAGGGGCAGCCCCAGCATTTT. Filled out from reference TRBV3-1 and TRBJ1-5, the complete variable domain reads DTAVSQTPKYLVTQMGNDKSIKCEQNLGHDTMYWYKQDSKKFLKIMFSYNNKELIINETVPNRFSPKSPDKAHLNLHINSLELGDSAVYFCASSQDEGQPQHFGDGTRLSIL.

This clonotype came up a few times. The chain employs TRBV20-1 and TRBJ1-1; tentative D call: TRBD1 (5 bases). The CDR3 loop spans 12 amino acids. V dropped 2 bases and J dropped 8 bases, with 12 bases sitting between them. CDR1 DFQATT and CDR2 SNEGSKA come from the germline V gene (reference sequence). CDR3 protein: CSARPPGAEAFF. The CDR3 DNA reads as TGCAGTGCTAGACCCCCCGGGGCGGAAGCTTTCTTT.

This clonotype was seen a handful of times. The V gene is TRBV29-1, the J gene TRBJ2-3; D is uncertain. Trimming stripped 0 bases from V and 6 bases from J, with 13 bases between. CDR1 is SQVTM and CDR2 is ANQGSEA in the germline V gene. This CDR3 is built from 14 residues. The CDR3 loop is CSVEDHLIPDTQYF. The CDR3 DNA sequence: TGCAGCGTTGAAGATCACCTTATTCCGGATACGCAGTATTTT.

The chain has TRBV7-2 and TRBJ2-5, with D possibly being TRBD2 (6 bases). This CDR3 is 14 amino acids long. Trimming took 1 base from V and 9 from J, leaving 15 bases between them. The germline gives CDR1 SGHTA, CDR2 FQGNSA. CDR3 sequence: CASSLVELADAQYF. In DNA, the CDR3 is TGTGCCAGCAGCTTAGTCGAACTAGCCGATGCCCAGTACTTC.

The chain combines TRBV7-8 with TRBJ1-4; possibly TRBD1 for D (5 bases). Between the trimmed V and J ends, which lost 3 bases and 1 base, there was a span of 15 bases. The CDR3 is 17 amino acids. CDR1 is SGHVS and CDR2 is FQNEAQ in the germline V gene. The CDR3 loop is CASSFVGTLGTNEKLFF. The CDR3 DNA is TGTGCCAGCAGCTTTGTAGGGACCCTGGGAACTAATGAAAAACTGTTTTTT. Looking up the rest from reference TRBV7-8 and TRBJ1-4 gives the full variable domain: GAGVSQSPRYKVAKRGQDVALRCDPISGHVSLFWYQQALGQGPEFLTYFQNEAQLDKSGLPSDRFFAERPEGSVSTLKIQRTQQEDSAVYLCASSFVGTLGTNEKLFFGSGTQLSVL.

This clonotype was counted between two and nine times. The chain carries TRBV7-9 and TRBJ2-2; no firm D call. Germline V gene lookup returns CDR1 SEHNR and CDR2 FQNEAQ (reference sequence). The CDR3 spans 13 residues. Trimming took off 3 bases at V and 8 bases at J, with 10 bases between the two ends. CDR3 DNA sequence: TGTGCCAGCAGCTTCTCTATGGTTGGGGAGCTGTTTTTT. It yields the protein CASSFSMVGELFF.

This clonotype showed up just a few times. The J gene is TRBJ1-2, the V gene TRBV16; D perhaps matches TRBD1 (5 bases). Germline V gene lookup returns CDR1 KGHSY and CDR2 FQNENV. This CDR3 comprises 15 residues. The V gene lost 2 bases and the J gene lost 6 bases, with 16 bases spanning the gap. The CDR3 protein is CASSQQTGTKDGYTF. The CDR3 DNA reads TGTGCCAGCAGCCAACAGACCGGGACTAAGGATGGCTACACCTTC.

A few counts support this clonotype. The rearrangement uses TRBV6-1 and TRBJ2-5, with 7 positions matching TRBD1. Germline V CDR1 and CDR2: MNHNS, SASEGT. Trimming cost V 6 bases and J 1 base; bases outside gene matches: 5. This CDR3 comprises 14 residues. The CDR3 sequence: CASSQTGLQETQYF. As DNA, the CDR3 is TGTGCCAGCAGCCAGACAGGGCTCCAAGAGACCCAGTACTTC.

As to this clonotype: A much larger clone differs from this one at a single base, so this may be a read error. J is TRBJ1-1 and V is TRBV20-1, with unresolved D. The CDR3 covers 13 residues. The germline gives CDR1 DFQATT, CDR2 SNEGSKA (reference sequence). DNA for the CDR3: TGCAGTGCTACCAGTCCTTTACTGCTGAGGGCTTTATTT. Its protein product is CSATSPLLLRALF.

This clonotype was seen many times. The V gene is TRBV15, the J gene TRBJ2-5, with TRBD1 identical over 7 bases. The CDR3 consists of 13 residues. The trim removed 10 bases at V and 1 base at J, leaving 6 bases unmatched. Per germline, CDR1 LNHNV and CDR2 YYDKDF (reference sequence). The CDR3 protein is CAIQTGPQETQYF. CDR3 in DNA: TGTGCCATCCAGACAGGGCCCCAAGAGACCCAGTACTTC.

Note on this clonotype: A read error may explain this, as a much larger clone is one base away. The chain links TRBV27 to TRBJ2-5; a weak D match, TRBD1 (7 bases). The CDR3 totals 15 residues. Trimming took 5 bases from V and 4 from J, leaving 17 bases between them. CDR1 and CDR2 from the germline V gene are MNHEY and SMNVEV (reference sequence). The CDR3 coding sequence is TGTGCCAGCAGTCGCGGGACAGTAGGGGTAGAGACCCAGTACTTC. Translation gives CASSRGTVGVETQYF.

The chain has TRBV28 and TRBJ1-2; D is ambiguous. Per the germline V gene, CDR1 is MDHEN and CDR2 is SYDVKM. CDR3 size: 15 residues. V lost 7 bases and J lost 4, with 19 bases in between. DNA for the CDR3: TGTGCCAGCACTGCGTCCGTGGGCACGAGCTATGGCTACACCTTC. It yields the protein CASTASVGTSYGYTF.